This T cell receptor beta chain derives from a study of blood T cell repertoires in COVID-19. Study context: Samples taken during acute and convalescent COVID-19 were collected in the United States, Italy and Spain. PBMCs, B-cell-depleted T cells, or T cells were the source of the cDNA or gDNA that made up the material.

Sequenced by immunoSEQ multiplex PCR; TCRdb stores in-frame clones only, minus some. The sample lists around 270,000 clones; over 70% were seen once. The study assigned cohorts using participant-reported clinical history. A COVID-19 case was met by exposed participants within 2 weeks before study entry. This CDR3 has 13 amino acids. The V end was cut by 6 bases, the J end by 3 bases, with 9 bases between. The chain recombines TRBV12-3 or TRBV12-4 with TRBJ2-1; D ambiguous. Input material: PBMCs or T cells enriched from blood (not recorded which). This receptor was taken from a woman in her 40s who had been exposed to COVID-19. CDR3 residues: CASRRGIYNEQFF. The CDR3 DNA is TGTGCCAGCAGGCGAGGCATCTACAATGAGCAGTTCTTC.